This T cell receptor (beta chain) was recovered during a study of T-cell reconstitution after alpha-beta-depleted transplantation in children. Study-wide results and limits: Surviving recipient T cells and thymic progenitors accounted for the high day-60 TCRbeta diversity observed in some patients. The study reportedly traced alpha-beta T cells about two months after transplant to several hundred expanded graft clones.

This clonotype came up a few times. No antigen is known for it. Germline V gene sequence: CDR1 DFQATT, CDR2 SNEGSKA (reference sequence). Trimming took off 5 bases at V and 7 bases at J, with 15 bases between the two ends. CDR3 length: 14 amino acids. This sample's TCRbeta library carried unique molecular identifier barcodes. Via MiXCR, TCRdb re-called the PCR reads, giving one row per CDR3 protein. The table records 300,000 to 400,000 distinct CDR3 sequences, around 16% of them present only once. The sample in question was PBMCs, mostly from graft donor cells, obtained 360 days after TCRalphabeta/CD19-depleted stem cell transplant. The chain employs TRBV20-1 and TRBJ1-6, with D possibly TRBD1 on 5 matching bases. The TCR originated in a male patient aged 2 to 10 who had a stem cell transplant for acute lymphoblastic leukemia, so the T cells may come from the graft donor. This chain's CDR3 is CSAPQTVGNSPLHF. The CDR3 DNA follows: TGCAGTGCTCCGCAGACAGTCGGAAATTCACCCCTCCACTTT.